These 10 T cell receptor beta chains share one sample of origin, sequenced in a study of shared clonotypes between healthy human individuals. This table comes from immunoSEQ multiplex PCR, and its TCRdb copy is limited to in-frame clones, with some not included. The profile shows 2 million to 2.5 million clones, approximately 94% of them singletons. Sequenced material: naive CD4+ T cells sorted from blood. The subset here: CD45RA+ positively selected. These receptor sequences come from a man aged 18-30 years in good health.

CDR3 in amino acids: CASSVLAGVPGELFF. The CDR3 bases are TGTGCCAGCAGTGTACTAGCGGGAGTCCCGGGGGAGCTGTTTTTT. The chain couples TRBV2 to TRBJ2-2; 11 positions agree with TRBD2. The CDR3 loop spans 15 amino acids. V gave up 4 bases and J gave up 8 bases; unmatched junction bases: 6. Germline CDR1 SNHLY, CDR2 FYNNEI. Filled out from reference TRBV2 and TRBJ2-2, the complete variable domain reads EPEVTQTPSHQVTQMGQEVILRCVPISNHLYFYWYRQILGQKVEFLVSFYNNEISEKSEIFDDQFSVERPDGSNFTLKIRSTKLEDSAMYFCASSVLAGVPGELFFGEGSRLTVL.

The chain links TRBV30 to TRBJ2-3, with D perhaps matching TRBD2 (6 bases). The length of the CDR3 is 16 residues. Trimming pared 1 base from V and 0 bases from J, leaving 14 bases between. Germline CDR1 and CDR2: GTSNPN and SVGIG (reference sequence). CDR3 in amino acids: CAWSAYSSASTDTQYF. Here the CDR3 DNA reads TGTGCCTGGAGTGCCTACTCTAGCGCGAGCACAGATACGCAGTATTTT.

The J gene is TRBJ2-1, the V gene TRBV10-3, with D possibly called TRBD1 or TRBD2 (7 bases each). V lost 6 bases and J lost 7, with 16 bases in between. The CDR3 has 14 residues. Germline CDR1 is ENHRY and CDR2 is SYGVKD. The CDR3 region is CAISFQGGENEQFF. CDR3 sequence (DNA): TGTGCCATCAGCTTCCAGGGGGGGGAGAATGAGCAGTTCTTC.

The genes are TRBV5-1 and TRBJ1-1; tentative D call: TRBD1 (6 bases). V was pared by 6 bases and J by 6 bases, with 24 bases between. The V gene's germline CDR1 is SGHRS and CDR2 YFSETQ. CDR3 length: 16 amino acids. Written as DNA, the CDR3 is TGCGCCAGCACCATATCCGGGGGCGCCAAGACGTCTGAAGCTTTCTTT. It codes for CASTISGGAKTSEAFF.

The rearrangement links TRBV15 to TRBJ1-2; D possibly corresponds to TRBD1 (5 bases). The CDR3 is 15 residues long. Germline loops: CDR1 LNHNV, CDR2 YYDKDF (reference sequence). The ends were cut back, 3 bases at V and 2 bases at J, with 13 bases in the middle. CDR3 in DNA: TGTGCCACCAGCAGGGAAATTGACAGCAACTATGGCTACACCTTC. Translated: CATSREIDSNYGYTF.

This clone was found a few times. This chain links TRBV7-9 with TRBJ2-1, with D uncertain. The length of the CDR3 is 14 residues. In germline, CDR1 is SEHNR, CDR2 FQNEAQ (reference sequence). V lost 2 bases, J lost 5 bases, and 10 bases lay in between. DNA of the CDR3: TGTGCCAGCAGCTTAAGGGCAGGTAACAATGAGCAGTTCTTC. It translates to CASSLRAGNNEQFF.

The V call is TRBV6-1, the J call TRBJ2-3; D remains ambiguous. CDR1 MNHNS and CDR2 SASEGT come from the germline V gene. This CDR3 has 15 amino acids. The germline V and J ends were trimmed by 0 bases and 2 bases, with 9 bases remaining between them. CDR3 nucleotides: TGTGCCAGCAGTGAAGCTTTACGATACACAGATACGCAGTATTTT. It is translated as CASSEALRYTDTQYF.

This clone appeared once. The chain recombines TRBV5-1 with TRBJ2-5; D might be TRBD1 (6 bases). The V end was cut by 7 bases, the J end by 5 bases, with 15 bases between. Germline CDR1 is SGHRS and CDR2 is YFSETQ. The CDR3 totals 13 residues. CDR3: CASRRGGSETQYF. The CDR3 nucleotides are TGCGCCAGCCGCCGAGGGGGTTCGGAGACCCAGTACTTC.

V gene TRBV9 combines with J gene TRBJ2-7; D may correspond to TRBD1 or TRBD2 (6 bases each). The ends were cut back, 4 bases at V and 1 base at J, with 18 bases in the middle. The V gene's germline CDR1 is SGDLS and CDR2 YYNGEE. This CDR3 is 16 amino acids long. CDR3 residues: CASSPTGGLVSYEQYF. In nucleotides, the CDR3 is TGTGCCAGCAGCCCTACTGGGGGGCTAGTATCCTACGAGCAGTACTTC.

This sequence joins TRBV18 and TRBJ2-3; 9 nucleotides line up with TRBD1. The V and J ends lost 3 bases and 11 bases, in that order; junction bases with no gene match: 6. The germline V gene has CDR1 KGHSH and CDR2 LQKENI. This CDR3 has 13 amino acids. The CDR3 DNA reads as TGTGCCAGCTCACCTTTGGACAGGGGAAAGCAGTATTTT. Translated: CASSPLDRGKQYF.